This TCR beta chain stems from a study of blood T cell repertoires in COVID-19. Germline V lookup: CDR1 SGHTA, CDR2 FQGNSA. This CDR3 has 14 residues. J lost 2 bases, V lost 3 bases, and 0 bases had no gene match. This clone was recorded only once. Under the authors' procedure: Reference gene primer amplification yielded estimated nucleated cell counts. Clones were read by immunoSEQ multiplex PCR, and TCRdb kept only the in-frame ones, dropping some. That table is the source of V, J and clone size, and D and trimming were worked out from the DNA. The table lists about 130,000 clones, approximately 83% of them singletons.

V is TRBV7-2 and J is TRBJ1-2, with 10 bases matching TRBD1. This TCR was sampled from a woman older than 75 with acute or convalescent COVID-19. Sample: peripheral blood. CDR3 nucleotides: TGTGCCAGCAGCTTGGACAGGGGGAACTATGGCTACACCTTC. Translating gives CASSLDRGNYGYTF.